This T cell receptor (beta chain) came from a study of blood T cells in healthy people across ages. Sample-barcoded 5' priming and a J-beta primer mix drove a second PCR of about 6 to 12 cycles. TCRdb ran MiXCR on the 5' RACE reads and lists one entry per CDR3 protein. Of hundreds of thousands of distinct CDR3 sequences in the sample, 40% to 65% were seen once. The clonotype comes from a man of 80 years or more in good health. The specimen was blood.

CDR3 DNA sequence: TGCGCCAGCAGCAGCCGGGACCCCGAGACCCAGTACTTC. Translated, it gives CASSSRDPETQYF. The rearrangement joins TRBV5-1 to TRBJ2-5; D is tentatively TRBD1 or TRBD2 (5 bases each). V was trimmed by 4 bases and J by 5 bases, leaving 12 bases between them. CDR1 SGHRS and CDR2 YFSETQ come from the germline V gene. The CDR3 extends over 13 amino acids.